A single T cell receptor (beta chain) is shown here with its context. This sample is drawn from a study of blood T cell repertoires in COVID-19. Per the germline V gene, CDR1 is PRHDT and CDR2 is FYEKMQ (reference sequence). J was trimmed by 6 bases and V by 5 bases; bases with no gene match: 13. CDR3 size: 17 residues. Original methodology: Amplifying reference gene primers gave estimates of nucleated cell counts. Libraries were prepared by immunoSEQ multiplex PCR; TCRdb keeps only in-frame clonotypes and omits some of them. Clone size and V and J calls were adopted from that table, with D and trimming inferred from the DNA. The table records some 170,000 clones, 80% of them present only once.

The chain recombines TRBV13 with TRBJ2-3, with TRBD2 identical over 11 bases. The sequenced material came from PBMCs or T cells enriched from blood (not recorded which). The receptor's source is a man aged 40-55 years who had recovered from COVID-19. The CDR3 coding sequence is TGTGCCAGCAGCCCGGACGCTAGCGGGGGGCTCAGGGATACGCAGTATTTT. It encodes CASSPDASGGLRDTQYF.